The 26 T cell receptor beta chains listed next were all sequenced from one sample in a study of control samples from healthy donors and cancer patients. TCRdb's copy holds only in-frame clones and misses some; the assay was immunoSEQ multiplex PCR. The sample lists fewer than 60,000 clones; just over 85% were seen once. Material for sequencing was PBMCs. The receptors here all came from a woman between 45 and 60 years old with lung cancer.

This clone was picked up a small number of times. The chain recombines TRBV18 with TRBJ2-5; 7 nucleotides align to TRBD1. V trimming: 4 bases; J trimming: 2 bases; junction bases outside the gene matches: 1. Germline assignment: CDR1 KGHSH and CDR2 LQKENI. The CDR3 extends over 13 amino acids. In nucleotides, the CDR3 is TGTGCCAGCTCACGGGACAGACAAGAGACCCAGTACTTC. This codes for CASSRDRQETQYF.

The rearrangement links TRBV10-3 to TRBJ2-2; the match to TRBD2 covers 7 bases. V lost 4 bases to trimming and J lost 0 bases; unmatched junction nucleotides: 5. Germline assignment: CDR1 ENHRY and CDR2 SYGVKD. The CDR3 covers 16 residues. CDR3 amino acids: CAISASGAANTGELFF. The CDR3, as DNA: TGTGCCATCAGTGCTAGCGGAGCTGCGAACACCGGGGAGCTGTTTTTT.

This chain uses TRBV27 with TRBJ1-2; perhaps TRBD1 as D (6 bases). CDR3 length: 12 amino acids. Germline loops: CDR1 MNHEY, CDR2 SMNVEV (reference sequence). Trimming removed 4 bases at V and 3 bases at J, with 6 bases between. CDR3 bases: TGTGCCAGCAGTTCAGGGGACTATGGCTACACCTTC. This encodes CASSSGDYGYTF.

This clone was recorded once. DNA for the CDR3: TGTGCCAGCAGTTACCCAACTGTCAGCTCTGGAAACACCATATATTTT. This codes for CASSYPTVSSGNTIYF. The chain uses TRBV6-7 and TRBJ1-3; no reliable D call. TRBV6-7 is an ORF, with its function uncertain. The CDR3 has 16 amino acids. V was trimmed by 2 bases and J by 0 bases, leaving 11 bases between them.

The genes are TRBV6-2 or TRBV6-3 and TRBJ2-7; 7 positions match TRBD1. Germline V CDR1 and CDR2: MNHEY, SVGEGT. The CDR3 is 14 residues long. The ends lost 4 bases at V and 6 bases at J; junction bases unmatched: 9. The DNA for the CDR3 is TGTGCCAGCAGTTTAACGGCAGGGGGTGGCGAGCAGTACTTC. It is translated as CASSLTAGGGEQYF.

The V call is TRBV15, the J call TRBJ2-3; TRBD1 matches at 11 bases. V lost 5 bases and J lost 6; bases outside the gene matches: 4. Looked up from germline, CDR1 is LNHNV and CDR2 is YYDKDF (reference sequence). CDR3 size: 14 residues. CDR3 amino acids: CATSQDRGLDTQYF. The CDR3 region has the DNA TGTGCCACCAGCCAGGACAGGGGGCTTGATACGCAGTATTTT.

The chain carries TRBV28 and TRBJ2-7; D call uncertain. The CDR3 is made up of 14 amino acids. Germline values: CDR1 MDHEN, CDR2 SYDVKM. The germline V and J ends were trimmed by 10 bases and 4 bases, with 20 bases remaining between them. This CDR3 reads CATEEGKGPYEQYF. The CDR3 DNA follows: TGTGCCACAGAGGAAGGCAAAGGCCCTTACGAGCAGTACTTC.

This sequence joins TRBV9 and TRBJ1-2; 9 nucleotides match TRBD1. This CDR3 spans 15 amino acids. Per germline, CDR1 SGDLS and CDR2 YYNGEE. The junction had 7 bases not matched to a gene; V was cut back by 0 bases and J by 7 bases. The DNA of the CDR3 is TGTGCCAGCAGCGTAGCTGGGACAGGGAGAAGTGGCTACACCTTC. This sequence encodes CASSVAGTGRSGYTF.

The genes are TRBV29-1 and TRBJ1-6; TRBD1 matches at 8 bases. Trimming removed 6 bases from V and 0 bases from J; junction bases left unmatched: 4. Germline assignment: CDR1 SQVTM and CDR2 ANQGSEA. CDR3 size: 15 residues. The CDR3 DNA follows: TGCAGCGTCAGGACAGGGAGCTCCTATAATTCACCCCTCCACTTT. This encodes CSVRTGSSYNSPLHF.

This clone was seen just once. The chain carries TRBV19 and TRBJ1-6; 7 bases are a match to TRBD1. The trim removed 3 bases at V and 11 bases at J, leaving 7 bases unmatched. CDR3 size: 14 residues. Germline values: CDR1 LNHDA, CDR2 SQIVND (reference sequence). In nucleotides, the CDR3 is TGTGCCAGTAGTATGAACAGGGGTGAAGCACCCCTCCACTTT. It encodes CASSMNRGEAPLHF. The full variable domain, its missing parts supplied by reference TRBV19 and TRBJ1-6, is DGGITQSPKYLFRKEGQNVTLSCEQNLNHDAMYWYRQDPGQGLRLIYYSQIVNDFQKGDIAEGYSVSREKKESFPLTVTSAQKNPTAFYLCASSMNRGEAPLHFGNGTRLTVT.

V and J are TRBV27 and TRBJ1-5; 8 nucleotides line up with TRBD1. This CDR3 is built from 14 residues. Germline-derived CDR1 and CDR2 are MNHEY and SMNVEV (reference sequence). The ends lost 8 bases at V and 5 bases at J; junction bases unmatched: 8. CDR3 sequence: CASSGQGKDQPQHF. In nucleotides, the CDR3 is TGTGCCAGCTCTGGACAGGGAAAGGATCAGCCCCAGCATTTT.

The CDR3 is CAISPSRGSGMNTEAFF. The DNA for the CDR3 is TGTGCCATCAGCCCCTCCCGGGGATCGGGGATGAACACTGAAGCTTTCTTT. The V and J genes are TRBV10-3 and TRBJ1-1; D ambiguous. V lost 6 bases, J lost 0 bases, and 20 bases lay in between. The CDR3 covers 17 residues. Germline CDR1 reads ENHRY; CDR2 reads SYGVKD.

This sequence joins TRBV27 and TRBJ1-2; D unclear. This CDR3 is 16 amino acids long. CDR1 MNHEY and CDR2 SMNVEV come from the germline V gene (reference sequence). The V and J ends lost 4 bases and 0 bases respectively, with 15 bases between them. CDR3 sequence: CASSSTMDHSNYGYTF. For the CDR3, the DNA is TGTGCCAGCAGTTCTACTATGGACCATTCTAACTATGGCTACACCTTC.

The chain employs TRBV20-1 and TRBJ1-1; D is unresolved. The CDR3 length is 11 residues. Germline V gives CDR1 DFQATT, CDR2 SNEGSKA (reference sequence). V dropped 0 bases and J dropped 12 bases, with 11 bases sitting between them. CDR3 in amino acids: CSARERPQTFF. The CDR3 DNA is TGCAGTGCTAGAGAACGGCCTCAAACTTTCTTT.

The chain is built from TRBV5-8 and TRBJ2-3, with a weak D call TRBD1 (6 bases). Germline CDR1 SGHTS, CDR2 YDEGEE. CDR3 length equals 16 residues. V shed 0 bases and J shed 2 bases, with 13 bases lying between them. CDR3 sequence (DNA): TGTGCCAGCAGCTTGGGAGGAAGGGGGATCACAGATACGCAGTATTTT. This translates into CASSLGGRGITDTQYF.

The chain is built from TRBV7-9 and TRBJ1-2, with 7 bases matching TRBD1. V gave up 3 bases and J gave up 6 bases; unmatched junction bases: 10. This CDR3 spans 15 amino acids. Germline loops: CDR1 SEHNR, CDR2 FQNEAQ (reference sequence). CDR3 sequence: CASSLNRGAFDGYTF. DNA of the CDR3: TGTGCCAGCAGCTTGAACAGGGGCGCGTTTGATGGCTACACCTTC.

This chain links TRBV3-1 (or the pseudogene TRBV3-2) with TRBJ1-5; tentative D call: TRBD1 (5 bases). V was shortened by 2 bases and J by 10 bases, with 12 bases between the two germline ends. Germline values: CDR1 LGHDT, CDR2 YNNKEL (reference sequence). The CDR3 covers 13 residues. CDR3 in amino acids: CASSQSPGTPQHF. The DNA for the CDR3 is TGTGCCAGCAGCCAATCTCCCGGGACCCCCCAGCATTTT.

The chain couples TRBV12-3 or TRBV12-4 to TRBJ1-3; D remains unclear. Trimming took off 3 bases at V and 4 bases at J, with 4 bases between the two ends. CDR3 size: 12 residues. CDR3: CASSFGGNTIYF. The CDR3 bases are TGTGCCAGCAGTTTCGGGGGAAACACCATATATTTT.

The V gene is TRBV6-2 or TRBV6-3, the J gene TRBJ2-4; TRBD2 matches at 10 bases. Trimming took 5 bases from V and 6 from J; bases not matched to a gene: 7. The CDR3 length is 15 residues. Germline-derived CDR1 and CDR2 are MNHEY and SVGEGT. The CDR3 spells CASSGASGGANIQYF. The CDR3 DNA is TGTGCCAGCAGTGGAGCCAGCGGGGGGGCAAACATTCAGTACTTC.

The chain couples TRBV7-9 to TRBJ2-7; D is undetermined. Per germline, CDR1 SEHNR and CDR2 FQNEAQ (reference sequence). Trimming stripped 5 bases from V and 3 bases from J, with 5 bases between. This CDR3 is built from 11 residues. The CDR3 nucleotides are TGTGCCAGCAGCGAGAGCTACGAGCAGTACTTC. It specifies CASSESYEQYF.

This chain uses TRBV9 with TRBJ1-3; 7 positions match TRBD1. The J segment lost 0 bases and the V segment lost 4 bases, leaving 7 bases of the junction unmatched. The CDR3 length is 16 residues. CDR1 SGDLS and CDR2 YYNGEE come from the germline V gene. The CDR3 sequence: CASSFSDRSSGNTIYF. CDR3 nucleotides: TGTGCCAGCAGCTTTTCGGACAGGAGCTCTGGAAACACCATATATTTT.

The V call is TRBV7-8, the J call TRBJ1-2; D uncertain. Deletions cut 4 bases from V and 10 bases from J, with 16 bases between. CDR3 length: 13 residues. Germline loops: CDR1 SGHVS, CDR2 FQNEAQ. In DNA, the CDR3 is TGTGCCAGCAGCTCGTCCGGGGTTCCGACCTACACCTTC. It is translated as CASSSSGVPTYTF. The variable domain in full, with the rest retrieved from reference TRBV7-8 and TRBJ1-2, is GAGVSQSPRYKVAKRGQDVALRCDPISGHVSLFWYQQALGQGPEFLTYFQNEAQLDKSGLPSDRFFAERPEGSVSTLKIQRTQQEDSAVYLCASSSSGVPTYTFGSGTRLTVV.

J is TRBJ2-1 and V is TRBV20-1; no reliable D call. The CDR3 length is 11 residues. Germline values: CDR1 DFQATT, CDR2 SNEGSKA (reference sequence). Trimming shortened V by 2 bases and J by 8 bases, and 7 bases separated the two germline ends. The CDR3 sequence: CSARPFYEQFF. The CDR3 region has the DNA TGCAGTGCTAGACCCTTTTATGAGCAGTTCTTC.

The chain links TRBV19 to TRBJ1-1; TRBD1 aligns across 9 bases. The CDR3 loop spans 15 amino acids. The V segment lost 8 bases and the J segment 4 bases; nucleotides outside the gene matches: 11. Germline V CDR1 and CDR2: LNHDA, SQIVND (reference sequence). The CDR3: CASSEGQGDGTEAFF. Written as DNA, the CDR3 is TGTGCCAGTTCTGAGGGACAGGGTGACGGCACTGAAGCTTTCTTT.

This clone appeared once. The chain carries TRBV11-3 and TRBJ2-2; D ambiguous. Trimming stripped 5 bases from V and 3 bases from J, with 13 bases between. The CDR3 totals 15 residues. CDR1 SGHNT and CDR2 YENEEA come from the germline V gene. CDR3 in DNA: TGTGCCAGCAGCCCAAAGGCCACATACACCGGGGAGCTGTTTTTT. This sequence encodes CASSPKATYTGELFF.

The J gene is TRBJ2-7, the V gene TRBV7-8; either TRBD1 or TRBD2 may supply D (5 bases each). The CDR3 extends over 15 amino acids. Germline V CDR1 and CDR2: SGHVS, FQNEAQ. V was pared by 1 base and J by 1 base, with 11 bases between. DNA for the CDR3: TGTGCCAGCAGCTTAGAGGGGACGGCTTCCTACGAGCAGTACTTC. Translation gives CASSLEGTASYEQYF.